This T cell receptor beta chain was recovered during a study of T cell changes during pregnancy in multiple sclerosis. Here immunoSEQ multiplex PCR was the method, and the copy in TCRdb shows in-frame clones only, minus some. Here the sample spans 65,000 to 95,000 clones, approximately 91% being singletons. Trimming removed 0 bases from V and 7 bases from J; junction bases left unmatched: 13. This CDR3 is built from 17 residues. Germline-derived CDR1 and CDR2 are SGHKS and YYEKEE (reference sequence). The receptor's source is a female donor with multiple sclerosis, enrolled in a pregnancy study. The sample here was peripheral blood, taken before pregnancy. The rearrangement uses TRBV5-5 and TRBJ1-1; 9 bases fit TRBD1. The CDR3 region is CASSLGWDRARRSEAFF. The CDR3 DNA follows: TGTGCCAGCAGCTTGGGGTGGGACAGGGCACGGAGGAGTGAAGCTTTCTTT.